This T cell receptor (beta chain) was captured by sequencing in a study of shared clonotypes between healthy human individuals. Study conclusions and caveats: Sequencing depth was a factor that was expected to affect clonotype sharing among donors.

On this clone itself: The target antigen is unknown.

At a deep level, the assay was run. Sequencing was performed with immunoSEQ multiplex PCR; in TCRdb, only in-frame clones are kept and a portion is missing. The data hold some 1 million clones, with 60% to 80% observed a single time. The study drew its donors from healthy HIV-negative adults without recent acute infections or vaccinations. Splitting of CD4+ cells produced CD45RA+ naive and CD45RA-negative memory subsets. Germline V gene lookup returns CDR1 MNHNS and CDR2 SASEGT. This CDR3 spans 16 amino acids. Germline trimming cut 4 bases from V and 3 bases from J; bases unmatched to any gene: 5. The TCR comes from a man younger than 35 in good health. The sample consisted of memory CD4+ T cells sorted from blood. Subset in this sample: CD45RA-negative fraction. The gene calls are TRBV6-1 and TRBJ1-5; 11 nucleotides agree with TRBD1. The CDR3, as DNA: TGTGCCAGCAGTGGGGGACAGGGGGTCCTCAATCAGCCCCAGCATTTT. Its translation is CASSGGQGVLNQPQHF.